Following are 21 T cell receptor beta chains from one sample sequenced in a study of blood T cell repertoires in COVID-19. Sequenced by immunoSEQ multiplex PCR; TCRdb stores in-frame clones only, minus some. This sample has around 440,000 clones, with about 91% found just once. Sequencing input: peripheral blood. These receptors all stem from a woman between 45 and 60 years old with COVID-19, enrolled during active disease.

The chain is built from TRBV27 and TRBJ1-6; D is ambiguous. V was cut by 5 bases and J by 0 bases, with 5 bases left in between. CDR3 length: 14 amino acids. Germline values: CDR1 MNHEY, CDR2 SMNVEV (reference sequence). CDR3: CASSVFSYNSPLHF. The CDR3 DNA reads as TGTGCCAGCAGTGTCTTCTCCTATAATTCACCCCTCCACTTT.

This rearrangement joins TRBV6-5 to TRBJ1-3, with D maybe TRBD1 (5 bases). Trimming pared 6 bases from V and 2 bases from J, leaving 5 bases between. The CDR3 contains 12 residues. Germline CDR1 reads MNHEY; CDR2 reads SVGAGI. The chain's CDR3 is CASRGPGNTIYF. The CDR3 DNA reads as TGTGCCAGCAGGGGGCCTGGAAACACCATATATTTT.

The chain is built from TRBV6-5 and TRBJ1-3, with D uncertain. V lost 6 bases and J 2 bases, leaving 14 bases between the germline ends. Germline V CDR1 and CDR2: MNHEY, SVGAGI. This CDR3 is built from 15 residues. DNA of the CDR3: TGTGCCAGCAGACAAACCAGGATGACTGGAAACACCATATATTTT. Encoded protein: CASRQTRMTGNTIYF.

The CDR3 DNA reads as TGTGCCAGCAGTTCGGACAGAAGCACAGATACGCAGTATTTT. Translating it yields CASSSDRSTDTQYF. This sequence joins TRBV28 and TRBJ2-3; a possible D gene is TRBD1 (6 bases). The CDR3 spans 14 residues. CDR1 and CDR2 (germline): MDHEN, SYDVKM. V was shortened by 4 bases and J by 0 bases, with 8 bases between the two germline ends. The variable domain in full, completed from reference TRBV28 and TRBJ2-3, reads DVKVTQSSRYLVKRTGEKVFLECVQDMDHENMFWYRQDPGLGLRLIYFSYDVKMKEKGDIPEGYSVSREKKERFSLILESASTNQTSMYLCASSSDRSTDTQYFGPGTRLTVL.

The rearrangement uses TRBV5-4 and TRBJ1-1, with 7 bases aligning to TRBD1. The CDR3 has 15 residues. The trim removed 2 bases at V and 3 bases at J, leaving 7 bases unmatched. The germline V gene has CDR1 SGHNT and CDR2 YYREEE (reference sequence). The CDR3 sequence is CASSLETGLDTEAFF. The CDR3 bases are TGTGCCAGCAGCTTAGAGACAGGGTTGGACACTGAAGCTTTCTTT. Full variable domain (missing parts from reference TRBV5-4 and TRBJ1-1): ETGVTQSPTHLIKTRGQQVTLRCSSQSGHNTVSWYQQALGQGPQFIFQYYREEENGRGNFPPRFSGLQFPNYSSELNVNALELDDSALYLCASSLETGLDTEAFFGQGTRLTVV.

The chain links TRBV6-1 to TRBJ1-1; the D is unclear. This CDR3 contains 16 residues. Trimming removed 3 bases at V and 1 base at J, with 15 bases between. Germline CDR1 and CDR2: MNHNS and SASEGT. The CDR3 region has the DNA TGTGCCAGCAGTGAGCGGGCCCTAGGACGGAACACTGAAGCTTTCTTT. Protein product: CASSERALGRNTEAFF.

V and J are TRBV3-1 (or the pseudogene TRBV3-2) and TRBJ1-3, with 7 bases that match TRBD1. Germline loops: CDR1 LGHDT, CDR2 YNNKEL (reference sequence). This CDR3 is 17 amino acids long. V lost 0 bases and J lost 3; bases outside the gene matches: 8. CDR3 in amino acids: CASSQDWRGRGGNTIYF. The CDR3 DNA follows: TGTGCCAGCAGCCAAGATTGGAGGGGGCGAGGTGGAAACACCATATATTTT.

V is TRBV3-1 (or the pseudogene TRBV3-2) and J is TRBJ2-4, with TRBD2 identical over 7 bases. V lost 3 bases, J lost 5 bases, and 10 bases stayed unmatched. Germline V CDR1 and CDR2: LGHDT, YNNKEL (reference sequence). The CDR3 contains 16 residues. The CDR3, as DNA: TGTGCCAGCAGCCAGGCCGGACTAGTGGATGAAAACATTCAGTACTTC. Translated, it gives CASSQAGLVDENIQYF.

This chain links TRBV19 with TRBJ1-2, with TRBD1 identical over 8 bases. CDR3 length: 14 amino acids. The ends lost 5 bases at V and 7 bases at J; junction bases unmatched: 9. Germline-derived CDR1 and CDR2 are LNHDA and SQIVND (reference sequence). CDR3 loop: CASSEDRAIGGYTF. In DNA, the CDR3 is TGTGCCAGTAGTGAGGACAGGGCAATAGGTGGCTACACCTTC.

The V and J genes are TRBV19 and TRBJ2-3; 10 bases match TRBD2. The CDR3 is 15 amino acids. Germline-derived CDR1 and CDR2 are LNHDA and SQIVND (reference sequence). With 8 bases clipped from V and 1 base from J, the junction kept 6 bases outside the gene matches. In nucleotides, the CDR3 is TGTGCCAGTGGTAGGCTAGCGGGGGGCACAGATACGCAGTATTTT. It encodes CASGRLAGGTDTQYF. The full variable domain, in which reference TRBV19 and TRBJ2-3 provide the parts outside the CDR3, is DGGITQSPKYLFRKEGQNVTLSCEQNLNHDAMYWYRQDPGQGLRLIYYSQIVNDFQKGDIAEGYSVSREKKESFPLTVTSAQKNPTAFYLCASGRLAGGTDTQYFGPGTRLTVL.

This sequence joins TRBV7-9 and TRBJ1-4; 8 bases are shared with TRBD1. Germline CDR1 is SEHNR and CDR2 is FQNEAQ (reference sequence). The CDR3 covers 14 residues. Germline trimming cut 6 bases from V and 10 bases from J; bases unmatched to any gene: 10. CDR3 sequence (DNA): TGTGCCAGCAGGGATTCAGGGGGCGCGGGAAAACTGTTTTTT. Protein: CASRDSGGAGKLFF.

The CDR3 DNA is TGTGCCAGCAGTTTTCATACAGCCTATGGCTACACCTTC. It encodes CASSFHTAYGYTF. The V and J genes are TRBV27 and TRBJ1-2; D uncertain. The CDR3 is 13 amino acids. CDR1 and CDR2 from the germline V gene are MNHEY and SMNVEV (reference sequence). Trimming removed 3 bases from V and 4 bases from J, with 9 bases in between.

The rearrangement links TRBV5-1 to TRBJ2-2; TRBD1 agrees at 9 bases. V was clipped by 6 bases and J by 3 bases; unmatched bases: 9. The CDR3 consists of 16 residues. CDR1 SGHRS and CDR2 YFSETQ come from the germline V gene. The CDR3 DNA reads TGCGCCAGCAATCTGGGACAGGGTTTCGACACCGGGGAGCTGTTTTTT. Protein sequence: CASNLGQGFDTGELFF.

The rearrangement uses TRBV30 and TRBJ2-7; possible D gene TRBD2, 5 bases. The CDR3 is 12 amino acids. V gave up 2 bases and J gave up 7 bases, with 12 bases separating them. Germline V CDR1 and CDR2: GTSNPN, SVGIG (reference sequence). CDR3 sequence reads: CAWSMGVREQYF. CDR3 in DNA: TGTGCCTGGAGTATGGGAGTGAGGGAGCAGTACTTC.

The gene calls are TRBV4-2 and TRBJ1-6; D is unresolved. CDR3 length: 14 residues. Looked up from germline, CDR1 is LGHNA and CDR2 is YNFKEQ. Trimming removed 3 bases from V and 6 bases from J, with 9 bases in between. The CDR3 DNA is TGTGCCAGCAGCCAGGGCCTCGCTAATTCACCCCTCCACTTT. This sequence encodes CASSQGLANSPLHF.

The rearrangement links TRBV5-1 to TRBJ1-2; unclear D gene. Germline CDR1 reads SGHRS; CDR2 reads YFSETQ. The CDR3 is 13 amino acids. Deletions cut 0 bases from V and 7 bases from J, with 10 bases between. CDR3 DNA sequence: TGCGCCAGCAGCTTGGAACCGGAGGGTGGCTACACCTTC. This codes for CASSLEPEGGYTF.

This clone was detected once. The chain uses TRBV30 and TRBJ1-4; 9 bases agree with TRBD1. Germline V lookup: CDR1 GTSNPN, CDR2 SVGIG (reference sequence). The CDR3 is 13 amino acids. The J segment lost 5 bases and the V segment lost 7 bases, leaving 5 bases of the junction unmatched. Here the CDR3 DNA reads TGTGCCTACACCGGGACAGGGAATGAAAAACTGTTTTTT. As protein: CAYTGTGNEKLFF.

The chain carries TRBV19 and TRBJ1-1; no definite D call. The CDR3 runs 13 residues. Between the trimmed V and J ends, which lost 6 bases and 8 bases, there was a span of 16 bases. From germline, CDR1 is LNHDA and CDR2 SQIVND (reference sequence). The CDR3: CASRIRNLPEAFF. In DNA form, the CDR3 reads TGTGCCAGTAGGATCAGAAACCTCCCCGAAGCTTTCTTT.

This chain links TRBV4-1 with TRBJ2-1; 7 bases agree with TRBD2. The CDR3 has 17 residues. Germline V gene data show CDR1 as MGHRA and CDR2 as YSYEKL. With 4 bases clipped from V and 0 bases from J, the junction kept 9 bases outside the gene matches. The CDR3 loop reads CASSLGEGGSSYNEQFF. The CDR3 DNA is TGCGCCAGCAGCCTGGGGGAGGGAGGGTCCTCCTACAATGAGCAGTTCTTC.

The chain is built from TRBV5-1 and TRBJ2-3; TRBD2 agrees at 10 bases. Trimming at V came to 4 bases and at J to 7 bases, leaving 9 bases not matched to a gene. The CDR3 has 15 amino acids. CDR1 and CDR2 (germline): SGHRS, YFSETQ. DNA of the CDR3: TGCGCCAGCAGCAACTACACTAGCGGGGCATATACGCAGTATTTT. It translates to CASSNYTSGAYTQYF.

The chain links TRBV19 to TRBJ1-5; 8 nucleotides line up with TRBD1. There are 14 residues in the CDR3. Trimming took 7 bases from V and 7 from J; bases not matched to a gene: 9. CDR1 and CDR2 from the germline V gene are LNHDA and SQIVND (reference sequence). The CDR3 protein is CASTKTGAGQPQHF. The CDR3, as DNA: TGTGCCAGTACCAAGACAGGGGCAGGGCAGCCCCAGCATTTT.